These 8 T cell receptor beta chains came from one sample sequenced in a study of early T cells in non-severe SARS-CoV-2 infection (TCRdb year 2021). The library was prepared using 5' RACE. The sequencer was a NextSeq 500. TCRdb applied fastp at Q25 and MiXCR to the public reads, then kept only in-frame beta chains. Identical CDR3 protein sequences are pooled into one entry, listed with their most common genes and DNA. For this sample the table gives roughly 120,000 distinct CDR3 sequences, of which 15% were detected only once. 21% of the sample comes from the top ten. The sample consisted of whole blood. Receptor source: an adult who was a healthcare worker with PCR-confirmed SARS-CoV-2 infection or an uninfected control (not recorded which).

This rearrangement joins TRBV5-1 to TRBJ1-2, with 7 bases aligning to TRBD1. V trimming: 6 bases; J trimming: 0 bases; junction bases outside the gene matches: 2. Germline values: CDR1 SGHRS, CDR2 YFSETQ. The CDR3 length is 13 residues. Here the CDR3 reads CASTGTANYGYTF. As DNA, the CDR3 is TGCGCCAGCACGGGGACAGCTAACTATGGCTACACCTTC. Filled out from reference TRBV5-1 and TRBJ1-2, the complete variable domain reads KAGVTQTPRYLIKTRGQQVTLSCSPISGHRSVSWYQQTPGQGLQFLFEYFSETQRNKGNFPGRFSGRQFSNSRSEMNVSTLELGDSALYLCASTGTANYGYTFGSGTRLTVV.

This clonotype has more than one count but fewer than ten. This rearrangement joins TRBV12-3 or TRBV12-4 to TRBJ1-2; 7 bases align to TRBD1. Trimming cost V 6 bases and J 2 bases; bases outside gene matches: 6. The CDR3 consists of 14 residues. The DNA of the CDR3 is TGTGCCAGCAGCCGGGGACAGAACAACTATGGCTACACCTTC. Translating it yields CASSRGQNNYGYTF.

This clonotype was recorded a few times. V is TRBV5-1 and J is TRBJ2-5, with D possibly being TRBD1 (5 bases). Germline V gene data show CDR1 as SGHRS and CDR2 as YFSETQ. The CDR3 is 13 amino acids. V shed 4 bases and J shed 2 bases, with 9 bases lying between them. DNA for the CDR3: TGCGCCAGCAGCGTCCAGGGTCAAGAGACCCAGTACTTC. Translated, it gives CASSVQGQETQYF.

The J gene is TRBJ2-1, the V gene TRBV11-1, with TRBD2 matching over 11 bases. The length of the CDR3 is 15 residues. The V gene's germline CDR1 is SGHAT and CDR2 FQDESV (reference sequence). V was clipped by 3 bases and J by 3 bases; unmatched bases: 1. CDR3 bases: TGTGCCAGCAGCTTGACTAGCGGGATCTACAATGAGCAGTTCTTC. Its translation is CASSLTSGIYNEQFF.

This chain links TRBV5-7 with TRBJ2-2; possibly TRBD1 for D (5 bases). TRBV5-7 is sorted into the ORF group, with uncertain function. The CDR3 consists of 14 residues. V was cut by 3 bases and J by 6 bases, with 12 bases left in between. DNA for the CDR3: TGTGCCAGCAGCTCAGAGACAGTACCCGGGGAGCTGTTTTTT. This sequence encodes CASSSETVPGELFF.

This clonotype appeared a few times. CDR3 sequence reads: CASSQGIIAEETQYF. The CDR3, as DNA: TGTGCCAGCAGCCAGGGTATTATAGCGGAAGAGACCCAGTACTTC. J is TRBJ2-5 and V is TRBV14, with D possibly TRBD2 on 6 matching bases. In germline, CDR1 is SGHDN, CDR2 FVKESK. This CDR3 spans 15 amino acids. The V and J ends lost 3 bases and 3 bases respectively, with 14 bases between them.

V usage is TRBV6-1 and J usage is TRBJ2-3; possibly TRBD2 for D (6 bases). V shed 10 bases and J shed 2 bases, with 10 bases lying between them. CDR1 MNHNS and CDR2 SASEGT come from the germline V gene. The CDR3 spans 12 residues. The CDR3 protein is CAIRGNTDTQYF. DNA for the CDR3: TGTGCCATCCGGGGGAACACAGATACGCAGTATTTT.

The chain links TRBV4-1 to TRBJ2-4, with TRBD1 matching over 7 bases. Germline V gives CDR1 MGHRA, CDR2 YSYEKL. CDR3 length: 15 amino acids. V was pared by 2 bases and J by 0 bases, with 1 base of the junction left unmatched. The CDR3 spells CASSQTGVAKNIQYF. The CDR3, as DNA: TGCGCCAGCAGCCAAACAGGGGTAGCCAAAAACATTCAGTACTTC.